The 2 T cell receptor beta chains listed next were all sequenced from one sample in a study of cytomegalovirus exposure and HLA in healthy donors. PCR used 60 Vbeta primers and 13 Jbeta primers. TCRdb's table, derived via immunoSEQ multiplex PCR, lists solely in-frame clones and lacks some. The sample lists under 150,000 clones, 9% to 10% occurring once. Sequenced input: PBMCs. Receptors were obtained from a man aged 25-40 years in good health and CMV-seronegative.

The CDR3 DNA is TGTGCCAGCAGTTATTTGGTCGGTTTGAACACTGAAGCTTTCTTT. It is translated as CASSYLVGLNTEAFF. The gene calls are TRBV6-5 and TRBJ1-1; D unclear. Trimming took off 3 bases at V and 0 bases at J, with 11 bases between the two ends. The germline gives CDR1 MNHEY, CDR2 SVGAGI. This CDR3 region has 15 residues.

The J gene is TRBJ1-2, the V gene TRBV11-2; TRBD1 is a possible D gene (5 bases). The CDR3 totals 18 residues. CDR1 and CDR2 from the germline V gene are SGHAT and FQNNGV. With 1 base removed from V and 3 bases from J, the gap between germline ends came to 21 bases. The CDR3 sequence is CASSLVAGPTWGYYGYTF. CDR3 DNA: TGTGCCAGCAGCTTAGTGGCAGGCCCAACATGGGGCTACTATGGCTACACCTTC. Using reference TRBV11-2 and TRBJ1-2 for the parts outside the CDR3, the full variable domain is EAGVAQSPRYKIIEKRQSVAFWCNPISGHATLYWYQQILGQGPKLLIQFQNNGVVDDSQLPKDRFSAERLKGVDSTLKIQPAKLEDSAVYLCASSLVAGPTWGYYGYTFGSGTRLTVV.